This entry describes one T cell receptor (beta chain). One end of the junction does not line up with germline, which may come from a read error. The data are from a study of memory CD4+ T cells and cytomegalovirus serostatus. Sequencing was performed with immunoSEQ multiplex PCR; in TCRdb, only in-frame clones are kept and a portion is missing. The sample records roughly 48,000 clones, around 83% being singletons. In germline, CDR1 is SGHVS, CDR2 FQNEAQ. The CDR3 has 12 amino acids. Single viable CD3+CD4+CD8-CD45RO+ cells were sorted as the memory CD4+ T cells. Material: memory CD4+ T cells from blood. This clonotype was sampled from an adult in good health and CMV-seropositive. The V and J genes are TRBV7-8 and TRBJ1-2; D unclear. Here the CDR3 reads CASSLEGYGYAF. The CDR3, as DNA: TGTGCCAGCAGCTTAGAGGGCTATGGCTACGCCTTC.